The 30 T cell receptor beta chains presented below share a single source sample, sequenced in a study of molecular identifiers for immune sequencing clone quantification (dated by TCRdb to about 2018). The library was generated by PCR. Sequencing took place on a NextSeq 500. In TCRdb, the public reads were trimmed at Q25 with fastp and aligned with MiXCR, with productive beta chains retained. Identical CDR3 proteins give one entry, which carries the most common genes and DNA. The sample table holds some 320,000 distinct CDR3 sequences, of which roughly a quarter were seen once. The ten top clones hold about 0.74% of the sample. The sample was naive CD8+ T cells from blood, with Jurkat cell RNA spiked in. According to the study, the label for this sample's cell subset or site signals: FACS-sorted CD8+CD4-CCR7+CD45RA+ naive T cells. The receptors stem from a human donor in good health. Some libraries in this study had Jurkat cell RNA spiked in.

This clonotype showed up just a few times. The chain recombines TRBV20-1 with TRBJ1-3; D might be TRBD1 (5 bases). Germline V lookup: CDR1 DFQATT, CDR2 SNEGSKA (reference sequence). V gave up 6 bases and J gave up 1 base, with 16 bases separating them. The CDR3 totals 15 residues. In DNA form, the CDR3 reads TGCAGTGCCAAAGATGGGACCGAATCTGGAAACACCATATATTTT. Encoded protein: CSAKDGTESGNTIYF.

For this clonotype: Since a much larger clone is just one base distant, this may be a read error. This sequence joins TRBV7-3 and TRBJ2-1; D remains ambiguous. Germline V gene data show CDR1 as SGHTA and CDR2 as FQGTGA. The CDR3 is made up of 15 amino acids. Trimming took off 5 bases at V and 0 bases at J, with 11 bases between the two ends. This CDR3 is CASSPATNSYNEQFF. CDR3 sequence (DNA): TGTGCCAGCAGCCCGGCAACAAACTCCTACAATGAGCAGTTCTTC.

Points on this clonotype: A much more abundant neighbour one base away suggests this may be a read error. The V and J genes are TRBV25-1 and TRBJ2-7; D may match TRBD1 or TRBD2 (5 bases each). This CDR3 has 12 amino acids. The V gene's germline CDR1 is MGHDK and CDR2 SYGVNS. The CDR3 sequence is CSSRDGLYEQYF. CDR3 nucleotide sequence: TGTTCCAGCAGGGACGGGCTGTACGAGCAGTACTTC.

The V call is TRBV6-2 or TRBV6-3, the J call TRBJ1-3; the D gene is possibly TRBD1 (5 bases). Deletions cut 5 bases from V and 4 bases from J, with 18 bases between. Germline CDR1 and CDR2: MNHEY and SVGEGT. The CDR3 covers 16 residues. This CDR3 reads CASSPQRGDGGNTIYF. CDR3 DNA sequence: TGTGCCAGCAGTCCGCAAAGGGGAGATGGAGGAAACACCATATATTTT.

As concerns this clonotype: At one end the junction does not follow the germline gene, possibly because of a read error. The CDR3 sequence: CARSEGPGQLSVTYEQYF. For the CDR3, the DNA is TGTGCCCGCAGTGAGGGCCCGGGACAGCTAAGTGTTACCTACGAGCAGTACTTC. V gene TRBV2 combines with J gene TRBJ2-7, with TRBD1 identical over 7 bases. Germline values: CDR1 SNHLY, CDR2 FYNNEI. This CDR3 is 18 amino acids long.

This clonotype was recorded a few times. This CDR3 is CASSSRTGDYNPITEAFF. In DNA, the CDR3 is TGTGCCAGCAGCTCCCGAACAGGGGACTATAACCCGATCACTGAAGCTTTCTTT. The V gene is TRBV11-2, the J gene TRBJ1-1, with 7 bases fitting TRBD1. With V trimmed by 4 bases and J by 4 bases, 18 bases remained unmatched. The CDR3 spans 18 residues. Germline assignment: CDR1 SGHAT and CDR2 FQNNGV.

This clonotype was seen many times. J is TRBJ2-3 and V is TRBV4-3; 7 bases are shared with TRBD1. Germline-derived CDR1 and CDR2 are LGHNA and YSLEER. The CDR3 extends over 18 amino acids. Trimming at V came to 0 bases and at J to 4 bases, leaving 13 bases not matched to a gene. CDR3 nucleotides: TGCGCCAGCAGCCAAGATCCCGCGGACAGGAGTTTTTCAGATACGCAGTATTTT. Protein sequence: CASSQDPADRSFSDTQYF.

Comments on this clonotype: At one boundary the junction diverges from the germline segment, which might be a read error. The chain uses TRBV7-2 and TRBJ2-2; a weak D match, TRBD2 (5 bases). CDR3 length: 12 amino acids. CDR1 and CDR2 (germline): SGHTA, FQGNSA. CDR3 sequence: CASSLAAGELVF. DNA for the CDR3: TGTGCCAGCAGCTTAGCGGCCGGGGAGCTGGTTTTT.

As to this clonotype: Just one base apart from a much larger clone, this may be a read error. This rearrangement joins TRBV7-9 to TRBJ2-3; D is perhaps TRBD1 or TRBD2 (5 bases each). CDR3 length equals 16 residues. Germline CDR1 and CDR2: SEHNR and FQNEAQ (reference sequence). CDR3 coding DNA: TGTGCCAGCAGCTTAACCAGGGAGTTCGGCACAGCTACGCAGTATTTT. Its translation: CASSLTREFGTATQYF.

The chain employs TRBV5-4 and TRBJ2-7; TRBD1 might be the D (7 bases). The CDR3 is 14 residues long. The V end lost 2 bases, the J end lost 6 bases, and 15 bases lay between the germline ends. CDR1 SGHNT and CDR2 YYREEE come from the germline V gene (reference sequence). CDR3 loop: CASSFGGGPTEQYF. The CDR3 DNA sequence: TGTGCCAGCAGCTTTGGAGGGGGCCCCACCGAGCAGTACTTC.

This clonotype was found a few times. This chain joins TRBV4-2 and TRBJ2-5, with D possibly being TRBD2 (6 bases). Germline CDR1 and CDR2: LGHNA and YNFKEQ. V lost 1 base and J 4 bases, leaving 13 bases between the germline ends. The CDR3 is made up of 15 amino acids. CDR3 bases: TGTGCCAGCAGCCAAGGACCCCTGGGGGGAGAGACCCAGTACTTC. The encoded protein is CASSQGPLGGETQYF.

V and J are TRBV19 and TRBJ1-1; D gene unclear. In germline, CDR1 is LNHDA, CDR2 SQIVND (reference sequence). The CDR3 is made up of 13 amino acids. V lost 0 bases, J lost 5 bases, and 7 bases lay in between. CDR3 DNA: TGTGCCAGTAGTATAGATTTAGGGACTGAAGCTTTCTTT. Translation gives CASSIDLGTEAFF.

The rearrangement uses TRBV19 and TRBJ2-2, with D tentatively TRBD1 or TRBD2 (6 bases each). Germline assignment: CDR1 LNHDA and CDR2 SQIVND (reference sequence). This CDR3 is built from 15 residues. V was clipped by 1 base and J by 7 bases, with 13 bases between them. The CDR3 nucleotides are TGTGCCAGTAGTATAGTGGGGGGCGTCGGCGGGGAGCTGTTTTTT. This translates into CASSIVGGVGGELFF.

There are a few counts of this clonotype. One end of the junction does not line up with germline, which may come from a read error. The chain joins TRBV28 to TRBJ2-5; 10 bases match TRBD1. CDR3 length equals 16 residues. Germline CDR1 reads MDHEN; CDR2 reads SYDVKM. The CDR3, as DNA: TGTGCCAGCAGTTTCCGATCGGGACAGGGGAGAGAGACCCGGTACTTC. Residues: CASSFRSGQGRETRYF.

This clonotype was observed at least ten times. The chain uses TRBV5-4 and TRBJ2-5; D gene unclear. The CDR3 length is 14 residues. Germline CDR1 and CDR2: SGHNT and YYREEE (reference sequence). Trimming took 4 bases from V and 5 from J, leaving 15 bases between them. The CDR3 here is CASSSYRDGETQYF. The CDR3, as DNA: TGTGCCAGCAGCAGCTATAGGGATGGGGAGACCCAGTACTTC.

Ten or more counts support this clonotype. The chain is built from TRBV5-6 and TRBJ2-7, with D uncertain. The CDR3 extends over 13 amino acids. Germline CDR1 is SGHDT and CDR2 is YYEEEE. V was shortened by 0 bases and J by 5 bases, with 9 bases between the two germline ends. The DNA for the CDR3 is TGTGCCAGCAGCTTGGTCCAGAGCCACGAGCAGTACTTC. This encodes CASSLVQSHEQYF.

The table lists this clonotype with a few counts. The V gene is TRBV12-3 or TRBV12-4, the J gene TRBJ2-2; a weak D match, TRBD1 (5 bases). Trimming pared 10 bases from V and 4 bases from J, leaving 16 bases between. This CDR3 has 14 amino acids. The CDR3 sequence: CATSRGAGTGELFF. In DNA, the CDR3 is TGTGCCACCTCAAGGGGCGCAGGCACCGGGGAGCTGTTTTTT.

This clonotype has a handful of counts. J is TRBJ2-3 and V is TRBV7-9; TRBD1 matches 8 bases. The germline gives CDR1 SEHNR, CDR2 FQNEAQ (reference sequence). The CDR3 spans 16 residues. V lost 5 bases to trimming and J lost 1 base; unmatched junction nucleotides: 8. The CDR3 coding sequence is TGTGCCAGCAGCGACGGGACAGGTACAGGCACAGATACGCAGTATTTT. Translating gives CASSDGTGTGTDTQYF.

This clonotype showed up many times. This chain connects TRBV7-9 to TRBJ2-1; 7 positions match TRBD2. This CDR3 has 12 amino acids. CDR1 and CDR2 (germline): SEHNR, FQNEAQ (reference sequence). The V gene end was trimmed by 3 bases and the J gene end by 7 bases; junction bases not matched to a gene: 0. The CDR3 protein is CASSLRGNEQFF. The CDR3 nucleotides are TGTGCCAGCAGCTTGCGGGGGAATGAGCAGTTCTTC.

This clonotype was counted only a few times. V is TRBV20-1 and J is TRBJ2-6; unclear D gene. The CDR3 runs 14 residues. Germline CDR1 DFQATT, CDR2 SNEGSKA (reference sequence). The V gene lost 3 bases and the J gene lost 1 base, with 7 bases spanning the gap. CDR3 DNA: TGCAGTGCTAGGCCCGGTTCTGGGGCCAACGTCCTGACTTTC. Translation: CSARPGSGANVLTF.

This clonotype was recorded at least ten times. The chain is built from TRBV27 and TRBJ2-6; D is unresolved. The germline V and J ends were trimmed by 3 bases and 1 base, with 1 base remaining between them. The CDR3 totals 13 residues. CDR1 is MNHEY, CDR2 SMNVEV, per germline (reference sequence). The CDR3 DNA is TGTGCCAGCAGTTTTTCTGGGGCCAACGTCCTGACTTTC. Translated, it gives CASSFSGANVLTF.

The sample holds many counts of this clonotype. This chain links TRBV6-2 or TRBV6-3 with TRBJ1-5; no reliable D call. This CDR3 is 14 amino acids long. The V gene's germline CDR1 is MNHEY and CDR2 SVGEGT. The V end was cut by 3 bases, the J end by 3 bases, with 9 bases between. The CDR3 loop reads CASSYLGSNQPQHF. In DNA form, the CDR3 reads TGTGCCAGCAGTTATTTGGGATCCAATCAGCCCCAGCATTTT.

Comment on this clonotype: A much larger clone differs from this one at a single base, so this may be a read error. V is TRBV14 and J is TRBJ2-2, with unresolved D. V gave up 3 bases and J gave up 3 bases, with 5 bases separating them. The CDR3 is 13 residues long. CDR1 and CDR2 from the germline V gene are SGHDN and FVKESK. The CDR3 DNA reads TGTGCCAGCAGCCAGGAACACACCGGGGAGCTGTTTTTT. It translates to CASSQEHTGELFF.

This clonotype was observed at least ten times. The chain carries TRBV29-1 and TRBJ2-7; D perhaps matches TRBD1 (5 bases). CDR3 length: 15 residues. The germline gives CDR1 SQVTM, CDR2 ANQGSEA. V was pared by 2 bases and J by 1 base, with 15 bases between. The CDR3 loop is CSVEIWGRRSYEQYF. The CDR3 DNA follows: TGCAGCGTTGAAATATGGGGCAGGCGATCCTACGAGCAGTACTTC.

This clonotype was observed many times. This chain joins TRBV7-2 and TRBJ1-5; no firm D call. The CDR3 totals 14 residues. CDR1 is SGHTA and CDR2 is FQGNSA in the germline V gene. V was trimmed by 3 bases and J by 0 bases, leaving 6 bases between them. CDR3 loop: CASSFSNSNQPQHF. In DNA form, the CDR3 reads TGTGCCAGCAGCTTCAGTAATAGCAATCAGCCCCAGCATTTT.

The genes are TRBV7-9 and TRBJ2-3; D might be TRBD1 or TRBD2, each matching 7 bases. The germline V gene has CDR1 SEHNR and CDR2 FQNEAQ (reference sequence). The germline V and J ends were trimmed by 5 bases and 3 bases, with 15 bases remaining between them. This CDR3 is built from 15 residues. The CDR3, as DNA: TGTGCCAGCAGCACCAGGGGGGGTGAGACAGATACGCAGTATTTT. The encoded protein is CASSTRGGETDTQYF.

A few counts support this clonotype. V and J are TRBV2 and TRBJ2-5; 11 bases are shared with TRBD1. V lost 7 bases to trimming and J lost 2 bases; unmatched junction nucleotides: 6. Germline V gives CDR1 SNHLY, CDR2 FYNNEI. This CDR3 comprises 15 residues. For the CDR3, the DNA is TGTGCCAGCAATCCAGGACAGGGGGCGCAAGAGACCCAGTACTTC. It yields the protein CASNPGQGAQETQYF.

With respect to this clonotype: A much more abundant neighbour one base away suggests this may be a read error. The V call is TRBV7-9, the J call TRBJ2-4; weak D call: TRBD1 (7 bases). This CDR3 has 16 amino acids. Germline CDR1 SEHNR, CDR2 FQNEAQ (reference sequence). The CDR3 sequence: CASSWGDSILGNIQHF. The DNA for the CDR3 is TGTGCCAGCAGCTGGGGGGACAGTATTCTGGGAAACATTCAGCACTTC.

This clonotype was seen ten or more times. The V and J genes are TRBV29-1 and TRBJ1-1; no clear D. The V gene's germline CDR1 is SQVTM and CDR2 ANQGSEA. Between the trimmed V and J ends, which lost 8 bases and 1 base, there was a span of 11 bases. The CDR3 is 12 residues long. Written as DNA, the CDR3 is TGCAGCACACTAACCGGGAACACTGAAGCTTTCTTT. It is translated as CSTLTGNTEAFF.

At least ten counts were recorded for this clonotype. V and J are TRBV25-1 and TRBJ2-5; 7 positions agree with TRBD1. Trimming removed 4 bases from V and 2 bases from J; junction bases left unmatched: 7. Per germline, CDR1 MGHDK and CDR2 SYGVNS. This CDR3 is 15 amino acids long. CDR3 nucleotides: TGTGCCAGCAGTGTTACCGGGACAGTACAAGAGACCCAGTACTTC. Translated: CASSVTGTVQETQYF.